Listed below are T cell receptor beta chains from one sample, sequenced in a study of cytomegalovirus exposure and HLA in healthy donors. Only in-frame clones appear in the TCRdb table, and some are missing; sequencing was by immunoSEQ multiplex PCR. The repertoire has 130,000 to 150,000 clones, approximately 79% of them found once; the top ten carry roughly 6.3%. Sequencing used PBMCs. These receptors were obtained from a woman aged 40 to 49 in good health and CMV-seropositive. The CDR3 runs from the conserved cysteine through the conserved F or W. Each record gives: D gene, V gene, CDR3 protein. A D gene is named only where the DNA matches it firmly.

>TRBD1|TRBV10-1
CASSGDRGSGYTF
>.|TRBV5-1
CASSRTEGGNSPLHF
>.|TRBV2
CASRGTGVSEQYF
>TRBD2|TRBV19
CASSTGLGLAAYYEQYF
>.|TRBV7-9
CASSLSAFYEQYF
>.|TRBV11-2
CASSSWKERNTEAFF
>TRBD2|TRBV5-4
CASSLGGGGAIYTQYF
>TRBD1|TRBV2
CASSGDRVYQPQHF
>TRBD1|TRBV7-2
CASSSPQGAFYGYTF
>TRBD2|TRBV6-4
CASSDSGGGTDTQYF
>.|TRBV11-3
CASSFSDSYNEQFF
>.|TRBV9
CASSPGGVVNTEAFF
>.|TRBV10-1
CASSGGLVVYTF
>TRBD2|TRBV28
CASRPPGLASEQYF
>.|TRBV30
CAWSVSAGGYTF
>.|TRBV7-3
CASSPGGSGELFF
>.|TRBV5-1
CASTSGVDNEQFF
>.|TRBV6-5
CASRQNTEAFF
>.|TRBV6-5
CASSTDTGELFF
>.|TRBV7-9
CASSFSFAKNIQYF
>.|TRBV18
CASSHPPVLRGTGELFF
>TRBD1|TRBV5-1
CASSRGQLNTGELFF
>.|TRBV10-3
CATSQGANEKLFF
>TRBD2|TRBV5-1
CASSPKLVAGAYNEQFF
>.|TRBV5-1
CASSGQNTEAFF
>.|TRBV30
CAWSDPGRRTEAFF
>TRBD1|TRBV7-9
CASSPTGGGHTGELFF
>TRBD1|TRBV4-1
CASTFSVGQGAYIQYF
>.|TRBV6-5
CASSPGQPEAFF
>.|TRBV20-1
CSAKTGTEAFF
>.|TRBV19
CASSIGGQGYQPQHF
>.|TRBV21-1
CASSKTRGDQYEQYF
>TRBD1|TRBV5-1
CASSRTGLQETQYF
>TRBD1|TRBV18
CASSPLSGTGPGTEAFF
>TRBD2|TRBV2
CASRNGGASYEQFF
>TRBD1|TRBV9
CASSPAGQGPGELFF
>TRBD2|TRBV2
CASKLAGQNTDTQYF
>.|TRBV5-4
CAAASGGGKNYGYTF
>TRBD2|TRBV6-5
CASVPGGGPTYEQYF
>.|TRBV5-1
CASSLVESNTGELFF
>.|TRBV4-1
CASRPTLGAPNTEAFF